The rows below give T cell receptor beta chains drawn from one sample of a study of shared clonotypes between healthy human individuals. Clones were read by immunoSEQ multiplex PCR, and TCRdb kept only the in-frame ones, dropping some. The table shows 2.3 million or so clones, with over 90% occurring only once. Sequenced material: naive CD4+ T cells from PBMCs. Receptors originate from a young man in good health. Some clones in this sample may be carry-over from other donors' samples. Each CDR3 is given with its conserved first and last residue. A D gene is named only where the DNA matches it firmly. The size field is filled for only some rows; it gives once, few, many or a size class.

D gene: .; clone size: once; V gene: TRBV6-6; J gene: TRBJ1-2; CDR3 protein: CASSYSRRAYGYTF; CDR3 DNA: TGTGCCAGCAGTTACTCGCGGAGGGCTTACGGCTACACCTTC
D gene: TRBD1; clone size: .; V gene: TRBV30; J gene: TRBJ2-1; CDR3 protein: CAWSVRRTGGYSDEQFF; CDR3 DNA: TGTGCCTGGAGTGTACGGAGGACAGGGGGATACAGCGATGAGCAGTTCTTC
D gene: TRBD1; clone size: .; V gene: TRBV15; J gene: TRBJ2-7; CDR3 protein: CATSRRGTGSYEQYF; CDR3 DNA: TGTGCCACCAGCAGGAGAGGGACAGGGTCCTACGAGCAGTACTTC
D gene: .; clone size: .; V gene: TRBV12-2; J gene: TRBJ2-7; CDR3 protein: CASRRRREYYEQYF; CDR3 DNA: TGTGCAAGTCGCCGGCGAAGGGAGTACTACGAGCAGTACTTC
D gene: .; clone size: .; V gene: TRBV27; J gene: TRBJ1-2; CDR3 protein: CASSLAGRNYGYTF; CDR3 DNA: TGTGCCAGCAGTTTAGCAGGGAGAAACTATGGCTACACCTTC
D gene: .; clone size: .; V gene: TRBV23-1; J gene: TRBJ2-7; CDR3 protein: CASSQSTTGSSDEQYF; CDR3 DNA: TGCGCCAGCAGTCAATCAACTACAGGGTCTAGTGACGAGCAGTACTTC
D gene: .; clone size: .; V gene: TRBV4-2; J gene: TRBJ2-6; CDR3 protein: CASSQGQLSLSGANVLTF; CDR3 DNA: TGTGCCAGCAGCCAAGGACAGCTTAGCCTCTCTGGGGCCAACGTCCTGACTTTC
D gene: .; clone size: .; V gene: TRBV29-1; J gene: TRBJ2-3; CDR3 protein: CSVRRGTDTQYF; CDR3 DNA: TGCAGCGTTAGGCGAGGCACAGATACGCAGTATTTT
D gene: TRBD1; clone size: .; V gene: TRBV5-1; J gene: TRBJ2-5; CDR3 protein: CASSFQTGEETQYF; CDR3 DNA: TGCGCCAGCAGCTTCCAAACAGGGGAAGAGACCCAGTACTTC
D gene: .; clone size: .; V gene: TRBV29-1; J gene: TRBJ1-5; CDR3 protein: CSVEDSSSNQPQHF; CDR3 DNA: TGCAGCGTTGAAGATTCCAGTAGCAATCAGCCCCAGCATTTT
D gene: TRBD2; clone size: .; V gene: TRBV15; J gene: TRBJ2-1; CDR3 protein: CATSRDLGTSGGTEQFF; CDR3 DNA: TGTGCCACCAGCAGAGATTTAGGGACTAGCGGGGGAACTGAGCAGTTCTTC
D gene: .; clone size: .; V gene: TRBV15; J gene: TRBJ2-3; CDR3 protein: CATSRVITDTQYF; CDR3 DNA: TGTGCCACCAGCAGAGTCATCACAGATACGCAGTATTTT
D gene: .; clone size: .; V gene: TRBV11-2; J gene: TRBJ2-5; CDR3 protein: CASSLDTAGGTQYF; CDR3 DNA: TGTGCCAGCAGCTTAGATACGGCCGGGGGGACCCAGTACTTC
D gene: TRBD2; clone size: .; V gene: TRBV18; J gene: TRBJ2-5; CDR3 protein: CASSTTLAGEETQYF; CDR3 DNA: TGTGCCAGCTCCACAACTCTAGCGGGAGAGGAGACCCAGTACTTC
D gene: TRBD1; clone size: .; V gene: TRBV6-1; J gene: TRBJ1-1; CDR3 protein: CASTITDRGGTEAFF; CDR3 DNA: TGTGCCAGCACTATCACGGACAGGGGAGGAACTGAAGCTTTCTTT
D gene: .; clone size: .; V gene: TRBV28; J gene: TRBJ2-7; CDR3 protein: CASSLPTARIYEQYF; CDR3 DNA: TGTGCCAGCAGTTTACCAACAGCACGGATCTACGAGCAGTACTTC
D gene: TRBD1; clone size: .; V gene: TRBV19; J gene: TRBJ1-1; CDR3 protein: CASSIGTGGTEAFF; CDR3 DNA: TGTGCCAGTAGTATAGGGACAGGGGGGACTGAAGCTTTCTTT
D gene: .; clone size: .; V gene: TRBV18; J gene: TRBJ1-4; CDR3 protein: CASSPPGRPNEKLFF; CDR3 DNA: TGTGCCAGCTCACCACCCGGCAGGCCCAATGAAAAACTGTTTTTT
D gene: .; clone size: .; V gene: TRBV7-9; J gene: TRBJ2-7; CDR3 protein: CASSLRSGRPTYEQYF; CDR3 DNA: TGTGCCAGCAGCTTAAGGTCAGGACGGCCCACCTACGAGCAGTACTTC
D gene: TRBD2; clone size: .; V gene: TRBV11-1; J gene: TRBJ2-7; CDR3 protein: CASSLSGSRYEQYF; CDR3 DNA: TGTGCCAGCAGCCTTAGCGGGAGTCGCTACGAGCAGTACTTC
D gene: .; clone size: .; V gene: TRBV2; J gene: TRBJ2-5; CDR3 protein: CASSEEAPTLVKTQYF; CDR3 DNA: TGTGCCAGCAGTGAAGAGGCTCCGACATTAGTAAAGACCCAGTACTTC
D gene: .; clone size: .; V gene: TRBV11-2; J gene: TRBJ2-7; CDR3 protein: CASSLGQWASYEQYF; CDR3 DNA: TGTGCCAGCAGCTTAGGACAGTGGGCCTCCTACGAGCAGTACTTC
D gene: .; clone size: .; V gene: TRBV5-1; J gene: TRBJ2-7; CDR3 protein: CASSQDKTYEQYF; CDR3 DNA: TGCGCCAGCAGCCAGGACAAGACCTACGAGCAGTACTTC
D gene: TRBD1; clone size: .; V gene: TRBV5-6; J gene: TRBJ2-5; CDR3 protein: CASSSGQGTETQYF; CDR3 DNA: TGTGCCAGCAGCTCAGGACAGGGGACGGAGACCCAGTACTTC
D gene: TRBD1; clone size: .; V gene: TRBV7-2; J gene: TRBJ2-3; CDR3 protein: CASSLDRRYDTQYF; CDR3 DNA: TGTGCCAGCAGCCTGGACAGGAGATACGATACGCAGTATTTT
D gene: .; clone size: .; V gene: TRBV5-1; J gene: TRBJ2-3; CDR3 protein: CASSPEPHRSLSTDTDTQYF; CDR3 DNA: TGCGCCAGCAGCCCGGAGCCCCACAGGTCTCTATCGACGGATACAGATACGCAGTATTTT
D gene: .; clone size: once; V gene: TRBV6-1; J gene: TRBJ1-3; CDR3 protein: CASSDRARTIYF; CDR3 DNA: TGTGCCAGCAGTGATCGGGCGAGGACCATATATTTT
D gene: .; clone size: .; V gene: TRBV5-1; J gene: TRBJ2-7; CDR3 protein: CASMSGFSYEQYF; CDR3 DNA: TGCGCCAGCATGAGCGGGTTCTCCTACGAGCAGTACTTC
D gene: .; clone size: .; V gene: TRBV9; J gene: TRBJ1-4; CDR3 protein: CASSVGLLGGGDEKLFF; CDR3 DNA: TGTGCCAGCAGCGTCGGCCTTTTAGGGGGAGGCGATGAAAAACTGTTTTTT
D gene: TRBD1; clone size: .; V gene: TRBV4-3; J gene: TRBJ1-5; CDR3 protein: CASSQSWGTGDQPQHF; CDR3 DNA: TGCGCCAGCAGCCAATCTTGGGGGACAGGGGATCAGCCCCAGCATTTT
D gene: TRBD1; clone size: .; V gene: TRBV6-6; J gene: TRBJ2-7; CDR3 protein: CASSYSGTGGSYEQYF; CDR3 DNA: TGTGCCAGCAGTTACTCGGGGACAGGGGGGTCCTACGAGCAGTACTTC
D gene: .; clone size: .; V gene: TRBV5-4; J gene: TRBJ1-2; CDR3 protein: CASSPWIRQNYGYTF; CDR3 DNA: TGTGCCAGCAGCCCATGGATCAGGCAGAACTATGGCTACACCTTC
D gene: .; clone size: .; V gene: TRBV11-1; J gene: TRBJ2-6; CDR3 protein: CASNQGISGANVLTF; CDR3 DNA: TGTGCCAGCAATCAGGGTATCTCTGGGGCCAACGTCCTGACTTTC
D gene: TRBD1; clone size: .; V gene: TRBV28; J gene: TRBJ2-7; CDR3 protein: CASITGQGAGEQYF; CDR3 DNA: TGTGCCAGCATCACGGGACAGGGGGCTGGAGAGCAGTACTTC
D gene: .; clone size: once; V gene: TRBV6-5; J gene: TRBJ2-1; CDR3 protein: CASREGTYNEQFF; CDR3 DNA: TGTGCCAGCAGGGAAGGAACCTACAATGAGCAGTTCTTC
D gene: .; clone size: .; V gene: TRBV29-1; J gene: TRBJ2-7; CDR3 protein: CSVERNSYEQYF; CDR3 DNA: TGCAGCGTTGAGCGGAACTCCTACGAGCAGTACTTC
D gene: .; clone size: .; V gene: TRBV27; J gene: TRBJ2-7; CDR3 protein: CASSSRDSYEQYF; CDR3 DNA: TGTGCCAGCAGTTCGCGGGACAGCTACGAGCAGTACTTC
D gene: .; clone size: .; V gene: TRBV5-6; J gene: TRBJ2-2; CDR3 protein: CASSWGRPTGELFF; CDR3 DNA: TGTGCCAGCAGCTGGGGACGGCCCACCGGGGAGCTGTTTTTT
D gene: .; clone size: .; V gene: TRBV27; J gene: TRBJ2-7; CDR3 protein: CASSLPPTPHYEQYF; CDR3 DNA: TGTGCCAGCAGTTTACCGCCGACCCCCCATTACGAGCAGTACTTC
D gene: TRBD2; clone size: .; V gene: TRBV27; J gene: TRBJ2-7; CDR3 protein: CASSFLAGEQYF; CDR3 DNA: TGTGCCAGCAGTTTTTTAGCGGGCGAGCAGTACTTC
D gene: .; clone size: .; V gene: TRBV27; J gene: TRBJ2-2; CDR3 protein: CASSLRDRTGELFF; CDR3 DNA: TGTGCCAGCAGTTTAAGGGACCGCACCGGGGAGCTGTTTTTT
D gene: TRBD1; clone size: .; V gene: TRBV5-4; J gene: TRBJ2-7; CDR3 protein: CASSLVGWDSPSYEQYF; CDR3 DNA: TGTGCCAGCAGCTTGGTAGGCTGGGACAGTCCCTCCTACGAGCAGTACTTC
D gene: .; clone size: .; V gene: TRBV2; J gene: TRBJ2-7; CDR3 protein: CASRREVLSSYEQYF; CDR3 DNA: TGTGCCAGCAGGAGGGAGGTTTTAAGCTCCTACGAGCAGTACTTC
D gene: .; clone size: .; V gene: TRBV6-6; J gene: TRBJ2-2; CDR3 protein: CASSRGETTGELFF; CDR3 DNA: TGTGCCAGCAGTAGGGGGGAGACCACCGGGGAGCTGTTTTTT
D gene: .; clone size: once; V gene: TRBV28; J gene: TRBJ1-5; CDR3 protein: CASSPDDLGRQPQHF; CDR3 DNA: TGTGCCAGCAGCCCCGATGACCTGGGCCGACAGCCCCAGCATTTT
D gene: TRBD2; clone size: .; V gene: TRBV12-5; J gene: TRBJ2-1; CDR3 protein: CASASGTSGSNEQFF; CDR3 DNA: TGTGCTAGTGCCTCCGGGACTAGCGGGAGTAATGAGCAGTTCTTC
D gene: TRBD1; clone size: .; V gene: TRBV11-3; J gene: TRBJ2-7; CDR3 protein: CASAGTDYEQYF; CDR3 DNA: TGTGCCAGTGCCGGGACAGACTACGAGCAGTACTTC
D gene: TRBD1; clone size: .; V gene: TRBV28; J gene: TRBJ1-4; CDR3 protein: CASTAGGRNEKLFF; CDR3 DNA: TGTGCCAGCACTGCAGGGGGCAGGAATGAAAAACTGTTTTTT
D gene: TRBD2; clone size: .; V gene: TRBV29-1; J gene: TRBJ2-3; CDR3 protein: CSVEEGGRKSGTDTQYF; CDR3 DNA: TGCAGCGTTGAAGAGGGGGGGAGGAAGTCTGGCACAGATACGCAGTATTTT
D gene: TRBD2; clone size: .; V gene: TRBV11-2; J gene: TRBJ2-7; CDR3 protein: CASSLDPSQGLASGEQYF; CDR3 DNA: TGTGCCAGCAGCTTAGACCCAAGTCAGGGACTAGCGTCAGGCGAGCAGTACTTC